What follows are 27 T cell receptor beta chains derived from one specimen sequenced in a study of T-cell memory formation after mild COVID-19. Via MiXCR, TCRdb re-called the 5' RACE reads, giving one row per CDR3 protein. This table holds about 560,000 distinct CDR3 sequences, about 18% found once. The sample was PBMCs or a T cell subset sorted from them (not recorded which). All receptors come from an adult woman who had mild COVID-19 (a few samples of this study predate the infection). Cell type and time point are not known.

This clonotype was seen a few times. The rearrangement links TRBV7-9 to TRBJ2-6; TRBD1 aligns across 9 bases. V dropped 4 bases and J dropped 4; count of bases not matched to a gene: 14. Per germline, CDR1 SEHNR and CDR2 FQNEAQ (reference sequence). This CDR3 spans 19 amino acids. The CDR3 spells CASSSPSGTGPAGANVLTF. CDR3 DNA sequence: TGTGCCAGCAGCTCCCCTTCCGGGACAGGGCCGGCGGGGGCCAACGTCCTGACTTTC.

The V and J genes are TRBV7-9 and TRBJ2-7; 7 bases agree with TRBD1. The germline V gene has CDR1 SEHNR and CDR2 FQNEAQ (reference sequence). This CDR3 spans 14 amino acids. V lost 5 bases, J lost 2 bases, and 6 bases stayed unmatched. The CDR3 DNA reads as TGTGCCAGCAGCAAGCGACAGGGACCCTACGAGCAGTACTTC. Residues: CASSKRQGPYEQYF.

This clonotype was counted a few times. This sequence joins TRBV24-1 and TRBJ1-4; 7 nucleotides agree with TRBD1. CDR1 is KGHDR, CDR2 SFDVKD, per germline. CDR3 length: 16 amino acids. After removal of 5 bases from V and 5 bases from J, the junction contained 10 bases not matched to a gene. CDR3 sequence reads: CATSVGGGTANEKLFF. The CDR3 nucleotides are TGTGCCACCAGTGTAGGGGGCGGGACGGCGAATGAAAAACTGTTTTTT.

This clonotype was seen only a few times. The CDR3 nucleotides are TGTGCCAGTAGAGTAACTAGCGGGAGACTTGAGCAGTTCTTC. Encoded protein: CASRVTSGRLEQFF. This chain links TRBV19 with TRBJ2-1; 11 bases are a match to TRBD2. This CDR3 comprises 14 residues. With V trimmed by 6 bases and J by 9 bases, 7 bases remained unmatched. CDR1 and CDR2 (germline): LNHDA, SQIVND (reference sequence).

This clonotype appeared many times. J is TRBJ1-5 and V is TRBV12-3 or TRBV12-4, with D maybe TRBD1 (5 bases). V lost 1 base and J 6 bases, leaving 7 bases between the germline ends. The length of the CDR3 is 13 residues. CDR3 loop: CASSLGGGQPQHF. In DNA, the CDR3 is TGTGCCAGCAGTTTAGGGGGGGGTCAGCCCCAGCATTTT.

A few counts support this clonotype. The rearrangement links TRBV6-2 or TRBV6-3 to TRBJ1-5; D remains ambiguous. V was cut by 5 bases and J by 5 bases, with 10 bases left in between. Germline CDR1 is MNHEY and CDR2 is SVGEGT. This CDR3 region has 13 residues. The CDR3 DNA is TGTGCCAGCAGTCCCGGGTTCCATCAGCCCCAGCATTTT. It yields the protein CASSPGFHQPQHF.

The table lists this clonotype with a few counts. J is TRBJ1-6 and V is TRBV11-2; no clear D. V was trimmed by 3 bases and J by 7 bases, leaving 10 bases between them. The CDR3 covers 14 residues. Germline loops: CDR1 SGHAT, CDR2 FQNNGV. CDR3 loop: CASSLERINSPLHF. The CDR3 region has the DNA TGTGCCAGCAGCTTGGAACGGATAAATTCACCCCTCCACTTT.

This clonotype came up many times. The junction departs from germline at one end; a sequencing error may be responsible. This rearrangement joins TRBV5-1 to TRBJ1-2; 9 nucleotides align to TRBD1. The germline gives CDR1 SGHRS, CDR2 YFSETQ. CDR3 size: 12 residues. The CDR3 coding sequence is TGCGCCAGCAGCGATGGGACAGGGTCCCGTGCCTTC. This codes for CASSDGTGSRAF.

This clonotype has a count of ten or more. The chain has TRBV5-5 and TRBJ2-7; D perhaps matches TRBD1 (5 bases). Trimming removed 0 bases from V and 7 bases from J, with 20 bases in between. From germline, CDR1 is SGHKS and CDR2 YYEKEE (reference sequence). The CDR3 covers 16 residues. CDR3 protein: CASSLGATEPKGEQYF. The CDR3 coding sequence is TGTGCCAGCAGCTTGGGGGCGACAGAGCCCAAAGGAGAGCAGTACTTC.

The gene calls are TRBV7-9 and TRBJ2-7; D uncertain. The germline gives CDR1 SEHNR, CDR2 FQNEAQ (reference sequence). V was shortened by 0 bases and J by 0 bases, with 12 bases between the two germline ends. The CDR3 totals 16 residues. CDR3 in DNA: TGTGCCAGCAGCTTAGCTATGGCCTCTCTCTCCTACGAGCAGTACTTC. As protein: CASSLAMASLSYEQYF.

V usage is TRBV3-1 and J usage is TRBJ1-1, with a tentative D call TRBD1 (5 bases). CDR3 length: 13 amino acids. The ends were cut back, 2 bases at V and 7 bases at J, with 11 bases in the middle. The germline V gene encodes CDR1 LGHDT and CDR2 YNNKEL (reference sequence). This chain's CDR3 is CASSQPGLFEAFF. The CDR3 nucleotides read TGTGCCAGCAGCCAACCGGGACTTTTTGAAGCTTTCTTT.

This chain joins TRBV6-1 and TRBJ2-7, with D perhaps TRBD2 (5 bases). Trimming removed 1 base from V and 11 bases from J, with 18 bases in between. Germline V gene sequence: CDR1 MNHNS, CDR2 SASEGT. The CDR3 length is 14 residues. CDR3 sequence (DNA): TGTGCCAGCAGTGAAGTTGGCGGGCTCTCAAGGGAGTACTTC. Translating gives CASSEVGGLSREYF.

V is TRBV20-1 and J is TRBJ2-1, with TRBD2 matching 8 bases. V shed 0 bases and J 6 bases; nucleotides not matched to a gene: 7. The CDR3 totals 15 residues. Germline V gene data show CDR1 as DFQATT and CDR2 as SNEGSKA (reference sequence). The CDR3 bases are TGCAGTGCTAGAGATAGCGGGAAAGGTATCAATGAGCAGTTCTTC. Its protein is CSARDSGKGINEQFF.

This clonotype was picked up a small number of times. The CDR3, as DNA: TGTGCCACCAAGGGGGGGTGGCGGGAGGGCCGGTCCAATGAGCAGTTCTTC. Its translation is CATKGGWREGRSNEQFF. The V gene is TRBV24-1, the J gene TRBJ2-1, with TRBD2 matching 9 bases. The CDR3 sequence is 17 residues long. CDR1 is KGHDR and CDR2 is SFDVKD in the germline V gene. With 8 bases clipped from V and 6 bases from J, the junction kept 16 bases outside the gene matches.

The gene calls are TRBV6-5 and TRBJ2-1; the match to TRBD2 covers 12 bases. The CDR3 has 15 amino acids. Trimming at V came to 6 bases and at J to 7 bases, leaving 7 bases not matched to a gene. Germline CDR1 reads MNHEY; CDR2 reads SVGAGI. The CDR3 nucleotides are TGTGCCAGCAGCCTAACTAGCGGGAGGTTTAATGAGCAGTTCTTC. As protein: CASSLTSGRFNEQFF.

The chain recombines TRBV7-8 with TRBJ2-5; a weak D match, TRBD1 (6 bases). This CDR3 contains 12 residues. V shed 8 bases and J shed 4 bases, with 11 bases lying between them. The germline V gene encodes CDR1 SGHVS and CDR2 FQNEAQ. CDR3 region: CASQGSAETQYF. The CDR3 coding sequence is TGTGCCAGCCAGGGGTCAGCAGAGACCCAGTACTTC.

The V and J genes are TRBV18 and TRBJ1-4; D is ambiguous. Trimming stripped 3 bases from V and 0 bases from J, with 8 bases between. This CDR3 has 15 amino acids. CDR1 is KGHSH, CDR2 LQKENI, per germline. CDR3 nucleotides: TGTGCCAGCTCACCCTCAGCTACAACTAATGAAAAACTGTTTTTT. Translating it yields CASSPSATTNEKLFF.

V gene TRBV6-2 or TRBV6-3 combines with J gene TRBJ1-1; D is uncertain. This CDR3 is 12 amino acids long. V was trimmed by 6 bases and J by 4 bases, leaving 9 bases between them. CDR1 and CDR2 from the germline V gene are MNHEY and SVGEGT. The CDR3 reads CASRAESTEAFF. DNA of the CDR3: TGTGCCAGCAGGGCCGAGAGCACTGAAGCTTTCTTT.

The chain links TRBV20-1 to TRBJ2-1; weak D call: TRBD1 (7 bases). Trimming took 6 bases from V and 8 from J, leaving 20 bases between them. CDR3 length: 14 amino acids. Germline values: CDR1 DFQATT, CDR2 SNEGSKA (reference sequence). In DNA form, the CDR3 reads TGCAGTGCGAGGGGGCTAGCGAGGGTCGATGAGCAGTTCTTC. This encodes CSARGLARVDEQFF.

The V gene is TRBV25-1, the J gene TRBJ1-2; 10 bases match TRBD1. Germline V lookup: CDR1 MGHDK, CDR2 SYGVNS. V lost 4 bases to trimming and J lost 6 bases; unmatched junction nucleotides: 8. This CDR3 region has 15 residues. Here the CDR3 reads CASSATGGAWDGYTF. The CDR3 DNA reads as TGTGCCAGCAGTGCGACAGGGGGCGCATGGGATGGCTACACCTTC.

This clonotype was seen only a few times. CDR3 bases: TGCAGCGCCACGGGATCCAACTACGAGCAGTACTTC. This sequence encodes CSATGSNYEQYF. V is TRBV29-1 and J is TRBJ2-7; D perhaps matches TRBD2 (5 bases). Germline CDR1 reads SQVTM; CDR2 reads ANQGSEA. The CDR3 loop spans 12 amino acids. The V and J ends lost 7 bases and 3 bases respectively, with 13 bases between them.

V gene TRBV5-5 combines with J gene TRBJ1-6; no reliable D call. In germline, CDR1 is SGHKS, CDR2 YYEKEE (reference sequence). The CDR3 runs 14 residues. V lost 1 base, J lost 13 bases, and 15 bases lay in between. CDR3 bases: TGTGCCAGCAGCTTGAGACCCAACCATTACCCCCTCCACTTT. This codes for CASSLRPNHYPLHF.

This chain's CDR3 is CASSRDARSMNTEAFF. In DNA, the CDR3 is TGTGCCAGCAGCCGGGACGCAAGGAGCATGAACACTGAAGCTTTCTTT. This chain uses TRBV7-9 with TRBJ1-1; possible D gene TRBD1, 5 bases. Per the germline V gene, CDR1 is SEHNR and CDR2 is FQNEAQ (reference sequence). Trimming removed 5 bases at V and 0 bases at J, with 16 bases between. The CDR3 is 16 amino acids.

V and J are TRBV3-1 and TRBJ2-3, with a possible D match to TRBD2 (6 bases). Trimming took off 1 base at V and 9 bases at J, with 26 bases between the two ends. From germline, CDR1 is LGHDT and CDR2 YNNKEL (reference sequence). The CDR3 consists of 18 residues. This CDR3 is CASSQVSRAGTPADTQYF. DNA for the CDR3: TGTGCCAGCAGCCAAGTCTCCAGGGCGGGGACTCCAGCCGACACGCAGTATTTT.

In this sample, this clonotype turned up a few times. V gene TRBV6-6 combines with J gene TRBJ2-7; 9 bases fit TRBD1. The CDR3 sequence is 18 residues long. Trimming took 0 bases from V and 0 from J; bases not matched to a gene: 9. CDR1 MNHNY and CDR2 SVGAGI come from the germline V gene (reference sequence). The chain's CDR3 is CASSYSNRGTGSSYEQYF. Here the CDR3 DNA reads TGTGCCAGCAGTTACTCGAACAGGGGGACAGGGAGCTCCTACGAGCAGTACTTC.

The rearrangement links TRBV4-1 to TRBJ2-3; D gene unclear. CDR1 and CDR2 from the germline V gene are MGHRA and YSYEKL. The CDR3 is made up of 16 amino acids. The V and J ends lost 3 bases and 0 bases respectively, with 13 bases between them. The CDR3: CASSQADLRSTDTQYF. CDR3 nucleotides: TGCGCCAGCAGCCAGGCGGACCTCAGGAGCACAGATACGCAGTATTTT.

V is TRBV3-1 and J is TRBJ2-7, with D perhaps TRBD1 (6 bases). Germline V gene sequence: CDR1 LGHDT, CDR2 YNNKEL (reference sequence). Trimming removed 4 bases at V and 0 bases at J, with 13 bases between. This CDR3 spans 15 amino acids. The CDR3 sequence is CASSPGTTSSYEQYF. For the CDR3, the DNA is TGTGCCAGCAGCCCAGGGACAACGAGCTCCTACGAGCAGTACTTC.